This TCR beta chain was recorded in a study of blood T cell repertoires in COVID-19. About the research overall: Material from acute and convalescent COVID-19 was sourced from the United States, Italy and Spain. PBMCs, B-cell-depleted T cells, or T cells were the source of the cDNA or gDNA that made up the material.

Clones were sequenced by immunoSEQ multiplex PCR, and TCRdb holds only the in-frame ones, with some missing. The data show 260,000 or so clones, around 88% seen once. The CDR3 has 14 residues. In germline, CDR1 is GTSNPN, CDR2 SVGIG (reference sequence). After removal of 3 bases from V and 6 bases from J, the junction contained 11 bases not matched to a gene. The source material was peripheral blood. This chain links TRBV30 with TRBJ2-7; 7 positions match TRBD1. The receptor was isolated from a man older than 75 with acute or convalescent COVID-19. DNA of the CDR3: TGTGCCTGGAGCCCCGGCAGGGGGTGGCGCGAGCAGTACTTC. It codes for CAWSPGRGWREQYF.